The rows below give T cell receptor beta chains drawn from one sample of a study of T cells after yellow fever vaccination. TCRdb analysed the 5' RACE reads with MiXCR anew, one entry per CDR3 protein. Here the sample spans hundreds of thousands of distinct CDR3 sequences, 12% being singletons. This specimen consisted of CD4+ T cells sorted from PBMCs, obtained 15 days after the yellow fever booster vaccination. Receptors originate from a man between 18 and 35 years old who received the YFV17D yellow fever vaccine. Both conserved end residues are part of each CDR3.

v_call | cdr3_aa
TRBV7-9 | CASSPTSGGSNEQFF
TRBV7-9 | CASTRQGHDF
TRBV20-1 | CSASGGAEETQYF
TRBV20-1 | CSAGLLAGEGDTQYF
TRBV7-2 | CASSRRQGDEKLFF
TRBV18 | CASSEGQYTEAFF
TRBV11-2 | CASSLRQSRNTEAFF
TRBV5-1 | CASSNRDRGNTEAFF
TRBV7-9 | CATLWKGGYTF
TRBV20-1 | CSASGTPRTDTQYF
TRBV7-9 | CASSVLQTGRSSYEQYF
TRBV7-3 | CASSPERGGNEQFF
TRBV6-2/TRBV6-3 | CASSYSTRVLAGNRETQYF
TRBV6-2/TRBV6-3 | CASSYSIRTQYF
TRBV2 | CASFYSRGNIQYF
TRBV7-2 | CASSLFQNTEAFF
TRBV5-1 | CASVVVPGGNNEQFF
TRBV5-1 | CASRLNQGSGAFF
TRBV20-1 | CSARAPAGGTEAFF
TRBV7-2 | CASSLGNRETQYF
TRBV12-3/TRBV12-4 | CASSLDLTGTDTQYF
TRBV20-1 | CSPGQGVTYGYTF
TRBV12-3/TRBV12-4 | CASTKGADTEAFF
TRBV20-1 | CSARRGGAQETQYF
TRBV12-3/TRBV12-4 | CASTPGTSTGELFF
TRBV4-2 | CASSQGGHDGNQPQHF
TRBV2 | CASNRQEQETQYF
TRBV3-1 | CASSQAGAQADTQYF
TRBV20-1 | CSARDLSTYEQYF
TRBV7-9 | CASSAREGWTGELFF
TRBV5-1 | CASSRGTDTEAFF